A selection of T cell receptor beta chains follows, all from one sample in a study of blood T cell repertoires in COVID-19. Clones were sequenced by immunoSEQ multiplex PCR, and TCRdb holds only the in-frame ones, with some missing. Among under 150,000 clones listed, under 80% were seen once. The sequencing sample was made of peripheral blood. These receptors originate from a man of 80 years or more with acute or convalescent COVID-19. Both conserved end residues are part of each CDR3. Fields, in order: clone size, J gene, D gene, V gene, CDR3 DNA, CDR3 protein. A D gene is named only where the DNA matches it firmly. Expanded clones are given a class, and other clones once, few, many or no size at all.

>-|TRBJ2-5|TRBD2|TRBV3-1/TRBV3-2
TGTGCCAGCAGCCCCCAGGTGGGGGGGCAAGAGACCCAGTACTTC
CASSPQVGGQETQYF
>once|TRBJ1-1|-|TRBV27
TGTGCCAGCAGTTCCCCGGACAGAAAGTTACGAGCTTTCTTT
CASSSPDRKLRAFF
>-|TRBJ2-7|TRBD1|TRBV15
TGTGCCACCAGCGGCCAGACAGGGGCGAACTACGAGCAGTACTTC
CATSGQTGANYEQYF
>few|TRBJ1-3|TRBD1|TRBV18
TGTGCCAGCTCACCACTCTCCGGACAGGGGATAGAAAACACCATATATTTT
CASSPLSGQGIENTIYF
>few|TRBJ1-3|-|TRBV5-4
TGTGCCAGCAGCTCCACAGGTGGAGGAAACACCATATATTTT
CASSSTGGGNTIYF
>-|TRBJ2-2|-|TRBV9
TGTGCCAGCAGCGCCCTGGAGGGGCTAAACACCGGGGAGCTGTTTTTT
CASSALEGLNTGELFF
>few|TRBJ1-3|-|TRBV7-2
TGTGCCAGCACGGGGATCTCTGGAAACACCATATATTTT
CASTGISGNTIYF
>-|TRBJ1-1|TRBD1|TRBV19
TGTGCCAGTAGTATTGAGGGGGCTCGTAAAGCTTTCTTT
CASSIEGARKAFF
>-|TRBJ1-1|TRBD1|TRBV5-4
TGTGCCAGCGGGCCCCAGGGGGCGCAGAGGAGTAATGAAGCTTTCTTT
CASGPQGAQRSNEAFF
>-|TRBJ2-1|TRBD1|TRBV6-6
TGTGCCAGCAGTTACCGGGACAGGGGATACAATGAGCAGTTCTTC
CASSYRDRGYNEQFF
>-|TRBJ2-3|TRBD2|TRBV3-1/TRBV3-2
TGTGCCAGCAGCCGGACTAGCGGTACAGATACGCAGTATTTT
CASSRTSGTDTQYF
>few|TRBJ1-4|-|TRBV9
TGTGCCAGCAGCAACGGGAACACTAATGAAAAACTGTTTTTT
CASSNGNTNEKLFF
>-|TRBJ2-5|TRBD2|TRBV2
TGTGCCACGAGGGCTAGCGGGGCCCAAGAGACCCAGTACTTC
CATRASGAQETQYF
>-|TRBJ2-3|-|TRBV28
TGTGCCAGCAGTGAAGACAGAAGAACGAGCACAGATACGCAGTATTTT
CASSEDRRTSTDTQYF
>-|TRBJ1-2|-|TRBV27
TGTGCCACCAGGCTACGGAGGGGAATGGGCTATGGCTACACCTTC
CATRLRRGMGYGYTF
>-|TRBJ1-2|-|TRBV9
TGTGCCAGCACCCCAGGGTCGGAGTACGATGGCTACACCTTC
CASTPGSEYDGYTF
>few|TRBJ2-1|TRBD2|TRBV28
TGTGCCAGCAGTTTATTCGGGGCTAGCGGGGGCCATGAGCAGTTCTTC
CASSLFGASGGHEQFF
>-|TRBJ2-1|TRBD2|TRBV19
TGTGCCAGTAGTGTATCTAGCGGGGGGTATAATTACAATGAGCAGTTCTTC
CASSVSSGGYNYNEQFF
>-|TRBJ2-7|-|TRBV12-3/TRBV12-4
TGTGCCAGCACTTTGGGACTTTCCTACGAGCAGTACTTC
CASTLGLSYEQYF
>-|TRBJ1-1|-|TRBV12-3/TRBV12-4
TGTGCCAGCACCAGAGAGGACACTGAAGCTTTCTTT
CASTREDTEAFF
>-|TRBJ2-1|-|TRBV7-8
TGTGCCAGCAGCTTGCTTACAGGGATCCCCCACAATGAGCAGTTCTTC
CASSLLTGIPHNEQFF
>-|TRBJ2-5|TRBD2|TRBV27
TGTGCCAGCAGCCTCGGGGGGAACCAAGAGACCCAGTACTTC
CASSLGGNQETQYF
>-|TRBJ2-1|-|TRBV5-6
TGTGCCAGCAGCTTGGCCGGCGCGGTCTCCTACAATGAGCAGTTCTTC
CASSLAGAVSYNEQFF
>-|TRBJ2-5|TRBD1|TRBV7-6
TGTGCCAGCAGCCAACCGGGACAGGGACAAGAGACCCAGTACTTC
CASSQPGQGQETQYF
>few|TRBJ2-7|-|TRBV5-5
TGTGCCAGCAGCCTCGAGGGAGGCGAGCAGTACTTC
CASSLEGGEQYF
>few|TRBJ1-5|-|TRBV6-2/TRBV6-3
TGTGCCAGCAGTTGGGGGGGAGGCAATCAGCCCCAGCATTTT
CASSWGGGNQPQHF
>-|TRBJ1-2|TRBD1|TRBV7-2
TGTGCCAGCAGCCGTCCGGACAGGGCGGGCTATGGCTACACCTTC
CASSRPDRAGYGYTF
>-|TRBJ1-1|-|TRBV7-6
TGTGCCAGCAGCTTATTTCAGGGCCTGGGAACTGAAGCTTTCTTT
CASSLFQGLGTEAFF
>-|TRBJ2-2|-|TRBV11-3
TGTGCCAGCAGCTTAGCGGGGGCCGGGGAGCTGTTTTTT
CASSLAGAGELFF
>-|TRBJ2-3|-|TRBV6-5
TGTGCCAGTCGGGGGGCGGTCACAGATACGCAGTATTTT
CASRGAVTDTQYF
>-|TRBJ1-1|TRBD1|TRBV5-1
TGCGCCAGCAGCTTGGACGGGACAGCCATGAACACTGAAGCTTTCTTT
CASSLDGTAMNTEAFF
>few|TRBJ1-5|-|TRBV18
TGTGCCAGCTCACCAGAGTATAGCAATCAGCCCCAGCATTTT
CASSPEYSNQPQHF
>-|TRBJ1-2|TRBD1|TRBV7-2
TGTGCCAGCAGCCCGAGAAGCGGACAGGGGAACTATGGCTACACCTTC
CASSPRSGQGNYGYTF
>medium-sized|TRBJ2-2|TRBD1|TRBV5-6
TGTGCCAGCAGCTCCGGGACAGGGGACACCGGGGAGCTGTTTTTT
CASSSGTGDTGELFF
>-|TRBJ2-5|TRBD2|TRBV6-5
TGTGCCAGCAGTTACGCGGGGGGTCTCCAAGAGACCCAGTACTTC
CASSYAGGLQETQYF
>-|TRBJ2-1|TRBD1|TRBV7-2
TGTGCCAGCAGCCCCGGTGGCGGACAGGTACCCTACAATGAGCAGTTCTTC
CASSPGGGQVPYNEQFF
>few|TRBJ1-5|-|TRBV12-3/TRBV12-4
TGTGCCAGCAGTGACAGGATTCAGCCCCAGCATTTT
CASSDRIQPQHF
>-|TRBJ2-5|TRBD1|TRBV11-2
TGTGCCAGCAGCTTAGGACAGGGCAGGAGTCAAGAGACCCAGTACTTC
CASSLGQGRSQETQYF
>-|TRBJ1-2|-|TRBV6-5
TGTGCCAGCAGGAGGACTCAGACCTATGGCTACACCTTC
CASRRTQTYGYTF
>once|TRBJ1-1|-|TRBV7-2
TGTGCCAGCAGCTTAATGACGGGGTGGGGAAACACTGAAGCTTTCTTT
CASSLMTGWGNTEAFF
>few|TRBJ2-2|-|TRBV5-1
TGCGCCAGCGTGCCAGAATTGACCGGGGAGCTGTTTTTT
CASVPELTGELFF
>-|TRBJ2-7|TRBD1|TRBV4-3
TGCGCCAGCAGCCAAGGCGGACAGGGGGGCTACGAGCAGTACTTC
CASSQGGQGGYEQYF
>few|TRBJ2-1|TRBD1|TRBV7-2
TGTGCCAGCAGCCCCACTGGGACAGGGGCCTACAATGAGCAGTTCTTC
CASSPTGTGAYNEQFF
>-|TRBJ2-3|TRBD2|TRBV29-1
TGCAGCGTAGCGGGGAGCACAGATACGCAGTATTTT
CSVAGSTDTQYF
>once|TRBJ1-2|-|TRBV7-2
TGTGCCAGCAGCCTCCGGACAGCGATTAACTATGGCTACACCTTC
CASSLRTAINYGYTF
>-|TRBJ1-3|-|TRBV5-4
TGTGCCAGCAGCTGGGGGGGGCCAGGTGGAAACACCATATATTTT
CASSWGGPGGNTIYF
>-|TRBJ2-4|-|TRBV6-2/TRBV6-3
TGTGCCAGCACCCCTCGAGATCCCCTAGCCAAAAACATTCAGTACTTC
CASTPRDPLAKNIQYF
>-|TRBJ2-3|-|TRBV19
TGTGCCAGTAGTATAGCGTCGGCTGGGACTTTGGATACGCAGTATTTT
CASSIASAGTLDTQYF
>-|TRBJ1-2|-|TRBV27
TGTGCCAGCAGGGGGGCGGCGGGCTACACCTTC
CASRGAAGYTF
>-|TRBJ1-5|-|TRBV5-3
TGTGCCAGAAGCTCCCCCGGGGAGGGCCCGTTTATACATTATAGCAATCAGCCCCAGCATTTT
CARSSPGEGPFIHYSNQPQHF
>-|TRBJ2-7|TRBD1|TRBV10-2
TGCGCCAGCAGGAAGACAGGGAACGAGCAGTACTTC
CASRKTGNEQYF
>few|TRBJ1-4|-|TRBV7-9
TGTGCCAGCAGCTTGGCTCCTCAGTCGACTAATGAAAAACTGTTTTTT
CASSLAPQSTNEKLFF
>many|TRBJ2-7|TRBD1|TRBV15
TGTGCCACCAGCAGAGATACACAGGGGCAAGTGCAGTACTTC
CATSRDTQGQVQYF
>-|TRBJ1-2|TRBD1|TRBV4-3
TGCGCCAGCAGCCAAGTCCAGGGGGCTAACTATGGCTACACCTTC
CASSQVQGANYGYTF
>-|TRBJ2-4|TRBD2|TRBV5-5
TGTGCCAGCCGCGGGACTAGCGGGGGGGTTAGGGAAAACATTCAGTACTTC
CASRGTSGGVRENIQYF
>-|TRBJ2-3|TRBD1|TRBV7-9
TGTGCCAGCAGCTTGACCGGGACAGTCGATACGCAGTATTTT
CASSLTGTVDTQYF
>-|TRBJ2-6|-|TRBV6-6
TGTGCCAGCAGTTACCACTCTGGGGCCAACGTCCTGACTTTC
CASSYHSGANVLTF